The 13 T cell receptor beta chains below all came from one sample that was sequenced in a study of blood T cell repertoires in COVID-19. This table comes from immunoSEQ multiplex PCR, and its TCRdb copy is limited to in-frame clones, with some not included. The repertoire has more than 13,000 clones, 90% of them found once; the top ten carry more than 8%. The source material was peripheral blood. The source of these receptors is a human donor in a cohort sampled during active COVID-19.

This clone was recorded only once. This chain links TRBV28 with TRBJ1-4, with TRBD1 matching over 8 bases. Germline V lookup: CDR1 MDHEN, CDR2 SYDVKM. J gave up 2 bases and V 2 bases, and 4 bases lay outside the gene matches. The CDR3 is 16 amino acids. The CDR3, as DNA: TGTGCCAGCAGTTTACCCAGGGGGCCGACTAATGAAAAACTGTTTTTT. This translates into CASSLPRGPTNEKLFF.

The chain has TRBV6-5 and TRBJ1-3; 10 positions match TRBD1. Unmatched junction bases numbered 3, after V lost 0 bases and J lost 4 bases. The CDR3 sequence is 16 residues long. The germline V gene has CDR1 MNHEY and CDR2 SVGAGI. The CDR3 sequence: CASSYSTGGRGNTIYF. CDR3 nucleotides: TGTGCCAGCAGTTACTCGACAGGGGGCAGGGGAAACACCATATATTTT.

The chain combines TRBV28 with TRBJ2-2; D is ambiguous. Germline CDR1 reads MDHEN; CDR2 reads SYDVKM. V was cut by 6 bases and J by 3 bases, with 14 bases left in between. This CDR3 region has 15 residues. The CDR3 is CASRKRFVDTGELFF. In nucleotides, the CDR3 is TGTGCCAGCAGAAAGAGGTTCGTGGACACCGGGGAGCTGTTTTTT.

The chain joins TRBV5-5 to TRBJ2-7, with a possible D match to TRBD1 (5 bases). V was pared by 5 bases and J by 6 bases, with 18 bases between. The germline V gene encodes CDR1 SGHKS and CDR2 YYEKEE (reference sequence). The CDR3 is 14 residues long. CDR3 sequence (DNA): TGTGCCAGCAGTTCCTTCTATCAGGGAAGCGAGCAGTACTTC. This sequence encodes CASSSFYQGSEQYF.

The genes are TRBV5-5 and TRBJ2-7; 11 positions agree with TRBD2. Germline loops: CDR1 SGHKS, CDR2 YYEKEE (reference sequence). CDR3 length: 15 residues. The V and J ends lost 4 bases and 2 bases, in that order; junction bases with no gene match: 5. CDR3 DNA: TGTGCCAGCAGCCAAGGACTAGCGGGTGCCTACGAGCAGTACTTC. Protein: CASSQGLAGAYEQYF.

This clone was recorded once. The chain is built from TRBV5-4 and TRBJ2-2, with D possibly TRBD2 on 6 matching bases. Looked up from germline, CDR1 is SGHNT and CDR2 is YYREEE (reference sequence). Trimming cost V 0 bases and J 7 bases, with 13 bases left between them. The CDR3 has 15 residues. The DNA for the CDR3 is TGTGCCAGCAGCTTGGGGGCTAGCGCAGGCGGGGAGCTGTTTTTT. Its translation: CASSLGASAGGELFF. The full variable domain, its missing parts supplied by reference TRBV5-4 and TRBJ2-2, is ETGVTQSPTHLIKTRGQQVTLRCSSQSGHNTVSWYQQALGQGPQFIFQYYREEENGRGNFPPRFSGLQFPNYSSELNVNALELDDSALYLCASSLGASAGGELFFGEGSRLTVL.

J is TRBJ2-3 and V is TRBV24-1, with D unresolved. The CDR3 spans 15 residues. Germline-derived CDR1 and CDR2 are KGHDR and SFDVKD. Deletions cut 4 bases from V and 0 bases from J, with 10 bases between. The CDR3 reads CATSDPVKSTDTQYF. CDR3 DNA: TGTGCCACCAGTGACCCGGTAAAGAGCACAGATACGCAGTATTTT.

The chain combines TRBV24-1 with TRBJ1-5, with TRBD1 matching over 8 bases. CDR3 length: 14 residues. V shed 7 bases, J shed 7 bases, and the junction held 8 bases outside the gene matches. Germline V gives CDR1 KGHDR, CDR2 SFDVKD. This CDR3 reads CATSLDRVGQPQHF. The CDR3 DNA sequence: TGTGCCACCAGCCTGGACAGGGTAGGGCAGCCCCAGCATTTT.

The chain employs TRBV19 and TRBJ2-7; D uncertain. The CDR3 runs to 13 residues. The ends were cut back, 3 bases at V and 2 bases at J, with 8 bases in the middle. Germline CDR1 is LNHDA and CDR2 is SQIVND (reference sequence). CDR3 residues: CASSITVTYEQYF. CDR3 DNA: TGTGCCAGTAGTATCACGGTTACCTACGAGCAGTACTTC.

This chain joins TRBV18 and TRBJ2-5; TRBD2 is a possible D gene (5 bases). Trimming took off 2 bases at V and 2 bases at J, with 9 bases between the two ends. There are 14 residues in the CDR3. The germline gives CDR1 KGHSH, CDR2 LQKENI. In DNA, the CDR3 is TGTGCCAGCTCACCATCCGGGATTCAAGAGACCCAGTACTTC. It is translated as CASSPSGIQETQYF.

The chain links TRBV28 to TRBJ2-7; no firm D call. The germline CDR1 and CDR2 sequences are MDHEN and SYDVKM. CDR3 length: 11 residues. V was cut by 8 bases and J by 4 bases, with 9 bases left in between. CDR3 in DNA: TGTGCCAGCTCCGTATATTACGAGCAGTACTTC. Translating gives CASSVYYEQYF.

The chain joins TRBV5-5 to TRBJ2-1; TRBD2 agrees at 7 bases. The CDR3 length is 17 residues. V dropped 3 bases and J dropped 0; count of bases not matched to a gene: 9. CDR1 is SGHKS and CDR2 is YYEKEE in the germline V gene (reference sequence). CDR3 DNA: TGTGCCAGCAGCTGGGGGGGAAGTACTAGCTCCTACAATGAGCAGTTCTTC. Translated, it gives CASSWGGSTSSYNEQFF.

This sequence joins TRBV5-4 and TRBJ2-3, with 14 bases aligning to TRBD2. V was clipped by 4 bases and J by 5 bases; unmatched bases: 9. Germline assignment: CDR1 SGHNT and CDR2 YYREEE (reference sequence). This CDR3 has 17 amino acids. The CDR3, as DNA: TGTGCCAGCAGCCCACCCGGGACTAGCGGGGGTAGAGATACGCAGTATTTT. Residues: CASSPPGTSGGRDTQYF.